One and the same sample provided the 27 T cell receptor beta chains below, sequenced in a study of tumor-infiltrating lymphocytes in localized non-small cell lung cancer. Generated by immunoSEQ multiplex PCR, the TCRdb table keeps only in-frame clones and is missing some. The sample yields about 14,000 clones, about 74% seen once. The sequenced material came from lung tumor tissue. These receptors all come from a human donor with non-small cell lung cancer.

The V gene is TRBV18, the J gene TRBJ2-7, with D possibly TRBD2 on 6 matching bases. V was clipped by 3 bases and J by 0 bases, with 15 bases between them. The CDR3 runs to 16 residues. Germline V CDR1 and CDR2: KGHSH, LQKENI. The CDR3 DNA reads TGTGCCAGCTCACCCGAGGCGGGACGGAGCTCCTACGAGCAGTACTTC. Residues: CASSPEAGRSSYEQYF.

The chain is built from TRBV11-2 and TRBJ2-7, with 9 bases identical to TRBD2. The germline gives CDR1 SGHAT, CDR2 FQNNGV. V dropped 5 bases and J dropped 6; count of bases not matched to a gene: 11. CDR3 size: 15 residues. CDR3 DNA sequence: TGTGCCAGCAGCCCCAGACTAGCGGCCACCTCCGAGCAGTACTTC. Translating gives CASSPRLAATSEQYF.

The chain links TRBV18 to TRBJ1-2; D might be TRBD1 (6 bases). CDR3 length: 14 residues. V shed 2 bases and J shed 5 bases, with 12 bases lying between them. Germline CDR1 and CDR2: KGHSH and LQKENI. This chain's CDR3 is CASSPGSDRYGYTF. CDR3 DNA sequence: TGTGCCAGCTCACCAGGCTCGGACAGATATGGCTACACCTTC.

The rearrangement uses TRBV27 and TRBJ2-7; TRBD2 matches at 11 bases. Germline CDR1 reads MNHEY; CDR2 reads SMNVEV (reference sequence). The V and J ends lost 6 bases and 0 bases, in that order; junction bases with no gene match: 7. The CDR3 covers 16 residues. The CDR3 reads CASSRPSGGTSYEQYF. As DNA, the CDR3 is TGTGCCAGCAGCCGCCCTAGCGGGGGGACCTCCTACGAGCAGTACTTC.

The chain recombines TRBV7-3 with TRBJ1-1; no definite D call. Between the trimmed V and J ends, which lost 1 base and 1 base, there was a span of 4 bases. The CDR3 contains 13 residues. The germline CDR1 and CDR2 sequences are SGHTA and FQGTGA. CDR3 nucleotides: TGTGCCAGCAGCTTAAACTCGAACACTGAAGCTTTCTTT. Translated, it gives CASSLNSNTEAFF.

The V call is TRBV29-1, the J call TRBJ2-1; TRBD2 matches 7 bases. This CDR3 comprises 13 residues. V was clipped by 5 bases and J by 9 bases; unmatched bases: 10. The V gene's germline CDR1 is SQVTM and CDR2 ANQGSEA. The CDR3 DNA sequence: TGCAGCGTTAGGGGCGGTCGCGGGGGTGAGCAGTTCTTC. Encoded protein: CSVRGGRGGEQFF.

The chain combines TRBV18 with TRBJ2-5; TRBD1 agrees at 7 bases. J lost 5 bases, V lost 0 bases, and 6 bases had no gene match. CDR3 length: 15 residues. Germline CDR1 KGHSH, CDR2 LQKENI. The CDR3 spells CASSPPPTGYETQYF. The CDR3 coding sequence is TGTGCCAGCTCACCACCACCGACAGGGTATGAGACCCAGTACTTC. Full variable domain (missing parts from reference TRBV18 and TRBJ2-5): NAGVMQNPRHLVRRRGQEARLRCSPMKGHSHVYWYRQLPEEGLKFMVYLQKENIIDESGMPKERFSAEFPKEGPSILRIQQVVRGDSAAYFCASSPPPTGYETQYFGPGTRLLVL.

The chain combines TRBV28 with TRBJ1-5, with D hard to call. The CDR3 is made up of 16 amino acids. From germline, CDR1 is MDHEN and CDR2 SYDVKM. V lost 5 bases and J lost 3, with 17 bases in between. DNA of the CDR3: TGTGCCAGCAGTCTCTTTCTCGCGGGTAACAATCAGCCCCAGCATTTT. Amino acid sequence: CASSLFLAGNNQPQHF.

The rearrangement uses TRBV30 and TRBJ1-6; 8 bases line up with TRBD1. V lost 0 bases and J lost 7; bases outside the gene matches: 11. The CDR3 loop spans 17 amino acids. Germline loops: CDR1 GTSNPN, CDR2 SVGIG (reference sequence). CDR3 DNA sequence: TGTGCCTGGAGTGTAACCCGGACAGGGTCGGGGAATTCACCCCTCCACTTT. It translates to CAWSVTRTGSGNSPLHF.

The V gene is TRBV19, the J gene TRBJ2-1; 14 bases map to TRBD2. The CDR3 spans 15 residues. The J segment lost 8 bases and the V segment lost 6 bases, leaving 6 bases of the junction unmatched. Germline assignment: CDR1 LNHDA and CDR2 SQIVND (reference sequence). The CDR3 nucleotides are TGTGCCAGTAGATCCGGGACTAGCGGGAGCTATGAGCAGTTCTTC. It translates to CASRSGTSGSYEQFF.

The chain's CDR3 is CASSKSRGTKETQYF. As DNA, the CDR3 is TGTGCCAGCAGTAAAAGCAGGGGAACTAAAGAGACCCAGTACTTC. The V gene is TRBV28, the J gene TRBJ2-5, with a weak D call TRBD1 (6 bases). V gave up 5 bases and J gave up 3 bases, with 16 bases separating them. The CDR3 spans 15 residues. Germline CDR1 and CDR2: MDHEN and SYDVKM.

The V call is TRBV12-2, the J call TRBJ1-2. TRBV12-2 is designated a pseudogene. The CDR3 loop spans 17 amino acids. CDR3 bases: TGTGCAAGTCGCTTAGGCGCCGTGGTGGGACGATACTATGGCTACACCTTC. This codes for CASRLGAVVGRYYGYTF.

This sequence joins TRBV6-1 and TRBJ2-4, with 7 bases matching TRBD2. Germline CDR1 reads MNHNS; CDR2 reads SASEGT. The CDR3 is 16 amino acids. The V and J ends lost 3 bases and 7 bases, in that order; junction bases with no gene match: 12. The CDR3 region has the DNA TGTGCCAGCAGTGATTCCCTAGTGTGGGGGGGGAACATTCAGTACTTC. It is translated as CASSDSLVWGGNIQYF.

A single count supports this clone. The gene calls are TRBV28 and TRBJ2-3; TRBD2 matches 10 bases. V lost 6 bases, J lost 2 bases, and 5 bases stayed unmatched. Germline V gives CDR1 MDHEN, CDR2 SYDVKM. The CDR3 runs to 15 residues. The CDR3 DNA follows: TGTGCCAGCAGATCCAGCGGGGGGGCCACAGATACGCAGTATTTT. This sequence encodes CASRSSGGATDTQYF.

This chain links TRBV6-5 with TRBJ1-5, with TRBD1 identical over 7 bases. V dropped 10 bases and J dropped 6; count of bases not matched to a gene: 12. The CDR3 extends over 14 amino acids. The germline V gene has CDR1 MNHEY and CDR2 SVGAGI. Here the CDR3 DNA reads TGTGCCACCAGGGGAGGGGGGGACAGTCAGCCCCAGCATTTT. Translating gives CATRGGGDSQPQHF.

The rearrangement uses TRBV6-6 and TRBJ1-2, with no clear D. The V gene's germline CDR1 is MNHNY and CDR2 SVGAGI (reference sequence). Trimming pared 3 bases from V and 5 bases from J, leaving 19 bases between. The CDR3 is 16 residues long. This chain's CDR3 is CASSYGPGGDGYGYTF. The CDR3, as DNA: TGTGCCAGCAGTTATGGGCCGGGTGGGGATGGGTATGGCTACACCTTC.

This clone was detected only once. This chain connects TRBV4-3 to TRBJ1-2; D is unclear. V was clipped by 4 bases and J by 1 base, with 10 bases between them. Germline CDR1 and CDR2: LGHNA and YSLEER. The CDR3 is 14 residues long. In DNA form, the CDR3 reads TGCGCCAGCAGCCCCATGGGAAATAACTATGGCTACACCTTC. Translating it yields CASSPMGNNYGYTF.

CDR3 sequence reads: CASSFGASRGKETQYF. The CDR3 DNA reads TGTGCCAGCAGTTTCGGGGCTAGCCGGGGAAAAGAGACCCAGTACTTC. The chain links TRBV2 to TRBJ2-5; D is tentatively TRBD1 or TRBD2 (5 bases each). V was cut by 5 bases and J by 3 bases, with 19 bases left in between. Germline V gene sequence: CDR1 SNHLY, CDR2 FYNNEI. The CDR3 has 16 residues.

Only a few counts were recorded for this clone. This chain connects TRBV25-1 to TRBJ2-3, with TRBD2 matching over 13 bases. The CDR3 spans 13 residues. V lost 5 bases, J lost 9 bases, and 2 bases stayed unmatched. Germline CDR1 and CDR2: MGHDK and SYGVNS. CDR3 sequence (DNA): TGTGCCAGCAGTCGGGGACTAGCGGGAACGCAGTATTTT. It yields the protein CASSRGLAGTQYF.

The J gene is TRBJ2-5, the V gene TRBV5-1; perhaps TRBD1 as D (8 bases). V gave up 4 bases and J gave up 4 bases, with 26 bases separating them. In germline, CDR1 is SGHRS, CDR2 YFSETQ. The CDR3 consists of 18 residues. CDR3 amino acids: CASSGGGQGAPGGETQYF. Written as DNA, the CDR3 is TGCGCCAGCAGCGGCGGCGGCCAGGGGGCGCCGGGGGGAGAGACCCAGTACTTC.

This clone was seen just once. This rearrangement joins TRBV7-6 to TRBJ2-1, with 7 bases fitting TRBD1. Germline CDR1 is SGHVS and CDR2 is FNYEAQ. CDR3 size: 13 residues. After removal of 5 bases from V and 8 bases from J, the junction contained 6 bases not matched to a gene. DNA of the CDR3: TGTGCCAGCAGCAGATACACAGGGGATGAGCAGTTCTTC. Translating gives CASSRYTGDEQFF.

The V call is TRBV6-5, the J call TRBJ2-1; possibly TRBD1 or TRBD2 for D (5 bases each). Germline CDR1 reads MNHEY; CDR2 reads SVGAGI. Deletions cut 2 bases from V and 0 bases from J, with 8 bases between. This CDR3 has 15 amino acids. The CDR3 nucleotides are TGTGCCAGCAGTTACGCAGGGAGCTCCTACAATGAGCAGTTCTTC. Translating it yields CASSYAGSSYNEQFF.

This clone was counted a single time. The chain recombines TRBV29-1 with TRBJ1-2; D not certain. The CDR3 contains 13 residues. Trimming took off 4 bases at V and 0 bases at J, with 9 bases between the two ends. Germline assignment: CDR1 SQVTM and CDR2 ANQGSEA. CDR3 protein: CSVAITANYGYTF. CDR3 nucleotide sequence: TGCAGCGTTGCAATAACCGCTAACTATGGCTACACCTTC.

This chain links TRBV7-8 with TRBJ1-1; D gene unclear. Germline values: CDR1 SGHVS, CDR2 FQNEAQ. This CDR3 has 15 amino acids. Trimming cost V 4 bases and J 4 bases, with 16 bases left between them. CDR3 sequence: CASSSRSVVSTEAFF. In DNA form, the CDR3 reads TGTGCCAGCAGCTCTAGATCGGTGGTTAGCACTGAAGCTTTCTTT.

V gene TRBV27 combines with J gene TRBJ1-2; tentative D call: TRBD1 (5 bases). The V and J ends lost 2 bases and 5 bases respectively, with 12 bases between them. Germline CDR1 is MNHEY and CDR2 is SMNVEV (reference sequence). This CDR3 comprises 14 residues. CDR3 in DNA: TGTGCCAGCAGTTTACGCCTGAGGGGTTATGGCTACACCTTC. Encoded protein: CASSLRLRGYGYTF.

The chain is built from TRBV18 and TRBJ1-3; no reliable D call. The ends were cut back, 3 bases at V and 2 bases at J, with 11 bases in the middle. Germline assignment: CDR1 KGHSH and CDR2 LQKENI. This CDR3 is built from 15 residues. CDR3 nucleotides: TGTGCCAGCTCACCCATCTTTAAACCTGGAAACACCATATATTTT. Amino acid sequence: CASSPIFKPGNTIYF. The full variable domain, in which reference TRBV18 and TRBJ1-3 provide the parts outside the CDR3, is NAGVMQNPRHLVRRRGQEARLRCSPMKGHSHVYWYRQLPEEGLKFMVYLQKENIIDESGMPKERFSAEFPKEGPSILRIQQVVRGDSAAYFCASSPIFKPGNTIYFGEGSWLTVV.

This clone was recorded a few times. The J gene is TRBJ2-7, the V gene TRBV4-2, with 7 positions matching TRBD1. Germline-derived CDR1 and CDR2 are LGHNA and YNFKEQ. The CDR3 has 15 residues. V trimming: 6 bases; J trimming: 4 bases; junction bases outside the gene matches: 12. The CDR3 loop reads CASSRTPGQTYEQYF. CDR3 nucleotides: TGTGCCAGCAGTAGAACCCCGGGACAGACTTACGAGCAGTACTTC.